A single T cell receptor (beta chain) is shown here with its context. This record belongs to a study of PD-L1 blockade in urothelial cancer. Study information: Males with bladder-origin urothelial cancer made up about 90% of the 29 patients.

The authors spiked synthetic TCR analog templates into each PCR. Only in-frame clones appear in the TCRdb table, and some are missing; sequencing was by immunoSEQ multiplex PCR. The sample has around 80,000 clones, around 90% seen once. The specimen comprised PBMCs, sampled around atezolizumab (anti-PD-L1) treatment. The TCR originated in a woman between 70 and 85 years old with urothelial cancer.

Here the CDR3 reads CASSTGGGNAEQFF. The CDR3 DNA follows: TGCGCCAGCAGCACCGGGGGGGGTAATGCTGAGCAGTTCTTC. This rearrangement joins TRBV5-1 to TRBJ2-1; 8 bases fit TRBD2. After removal of 4 bases from V and 9 bases from J, the junction contained 9 bases not matched to a gene. Germline V gene lookup returns CDR1 SGHRS and CDR2 YFSETQ. The CDR3 runs to 14 residues.